The sequence of this TCR beta chain was determined in a study of shared clonotypes between healthy human individuals. Germline values: CDR1 SGHAT, CDR2 FQNNGV. The CDR3 consists of 15 residues. The V segment lost 3 bases and the J segment 7 bases; nucleotides outside the gene matches: 11. Assay used: immunoSEQ multiplex PCR; TCRdb lists only in-frame clones, some missing. The profile covers more than 2 million clones, with approximately 95% appearing a single time and 0.1% to 0.15% taken by the ten largest. This clone came up once. The TCR sequence derives from a man between 18 and 35 years old in good health. The chain combines TRBV11-2 with TRBJ1-1, with TRBD1 matching over 7 bases. What was sequenced was naive CD4+ T cells sorted from blood. Subset in this sample: CD45RA+ positively selected. The CDR3 DNA reads TGTGCCAGCAGCTTGGAACAGGGGAGGACTGTTGAAGCTTTCTTT. This encodes CASSLEQGRTVEAFF.